This TCR beta chain was recovered during a study of control samples from healthy donors and cancer patients. This CDR3 contains 14 residues. Trimming removed 5 bases from V and 1 base from J; junction bases left unmatched: 3. The germline CDR1 and CDR2 sequences are SGHVS and FQNEAQ. TCRdb's copy holds only in-frame clones and misses some; the assay was immunoSEQ multiplex PCR. The sample lists approximately 19,000 clones, around 80% occurring once. The chain uses TRBV7-8 and TRBJ1-1, with 8 positions matching TRBD1. Sequencing used PBMCs. The sequence was collected from a woman in her 70s with lung cancer. CDR3 DNA sequence: TGTGCCAGCAGCGCGACAGGGGAGAACACTGAAGCTTTCTTT. Protein: CASSATGENTEAFF.